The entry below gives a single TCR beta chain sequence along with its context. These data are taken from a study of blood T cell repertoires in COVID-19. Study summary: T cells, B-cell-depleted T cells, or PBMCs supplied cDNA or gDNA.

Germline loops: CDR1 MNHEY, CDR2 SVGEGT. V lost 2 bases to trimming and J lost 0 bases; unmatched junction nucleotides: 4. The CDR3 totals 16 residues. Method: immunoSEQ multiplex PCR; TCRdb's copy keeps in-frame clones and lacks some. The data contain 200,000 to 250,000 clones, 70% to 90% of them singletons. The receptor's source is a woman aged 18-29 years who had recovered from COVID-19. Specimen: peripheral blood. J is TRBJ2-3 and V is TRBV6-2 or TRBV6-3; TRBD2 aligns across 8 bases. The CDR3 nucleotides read TGTGCCAGCAGTTACGCACTAGCGGCTAGCACAGATACGCAGTATTTT. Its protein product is CASSYALAASTDTQYF.